The rows below give T cell receptor beta chains drawn from one sample of a study of cytomegalovirus exposure and HLA in healthy donors. Method: immunoSEQ multiplex PCR; TCRdb's copy keeps in-frame clones and lacks some. The data hold about 140,000 clones, with around four fifths observed a single time. Sequencing used PBMCs. Receptors were obtained from a man aged 25 to 40 in good health and CMV-seronegative. Each CDR3 is given with its conserved first and last residue. D genes are given only for firm matches. Rows give clone size only sometimes, using once, few, many, or a class for an expanded clone.

TRBV29-1	.	TRBJ2-7	TRBD1	CSVYHRGDEQYF	TGCAGCGTATACCACAGGGGGGACGAGCAGTACTTC
TRBV5-4	.	TRBJ2-7	TRBD1	CASSLLTGGPGEQYF	TGTGCCAGCAGCCTCCTGACAGGGGGCCCGGGCGAGCAGTACTTC
TRBV7-9	.	TRBJ1-1	.	CASSLVGAGTEAFF	TGTGCCAGCAGCTTAGTAGGCGCGGGCACTGAAGCTTTCTTT
TRBV29-1	few	TRBJ2-1	TRBD2	CSVEVPGLADHNEQFF	TGCAGCGTTGAAGTACCGGGACTAGCGGACCACAATGAGCAGTTCTTC
TRBV5-1	.	TRBJ1-5	.	CASSPSGGYSNQPQHF	TGCGCCAGCAGCCCATCGGGAGGATATAGCAATCAGCCCCAGCATTTT
TRBV7-9	few	TRBJ1-1	TRBD1	CASSRRDSSEAFF	TGTGCCAGCAGCCGCAGGGACAGTTCAGAAGCTTTCTTT
TRBV2	.	TRBJ2-5	.	CASSEALRVSQYF	TGTGCCAGCAGTGAAGCGCTTCGGGTGTCCCAGTACTTC
TRBV18	.	TRBJ2-2	TRBD1	CASSWTGSTGELFF	TGTGCCAGCTCATGGACAGGGTCCACCGGGGAGCTGTTTTTT
TRBV5-1	.	TRBJ2-7	TRBD2	CASSLGGSSYEQYF	TGCGCCAGCAGCTTGGGCGGGAGCTCCTACGAGCAGTACTTC
TRBV28	.	TRBJ2-3	TRBD2	CASSLYGLAGGPTDTQYF	TGTGCCAGCAGTTTATATGGACTAGCGGGAGGGCCGACAGATACGCAGTATTTT
TRBV2	.	TRBJ1-5	TRBD1	CASSITGGKFQPQHF	TGTGCCAGCAGCATAACAGGGGGCAAGTTTCAGCCCCAGCATTTT
TRBV6-4	.	TRBJ2-3	TRBD2	CASSPLLAGGYDTQYF	TGTGCCAGCAGTCCCTTACTAGCGGGGGGATATGATACGCAGTATTTT
TRBV28	.	TRBJ1-1	.	CASRRDLVTEAFF	TGTGCCAGCAGGAGAGACTTAGTGACTGAAGCTTTCTTT
TRBV27	.	TRBJ2-6	.	CASSLRRGLESGANVLTF	TGTGCCAGCAGTTTGCGGCGGGGATTAGAGTCTGGGGCCAACGTCCTGACTTTC
TRBV5-1	.	TRBJ2-7	TRBD2	CASSLRDYDTYEQYF	TGCGCCAGCAGCTTGAGGGACTACGATACCTACGAGCAGTACTTC
TRBV27	.	TRBJ1-5	TRBD1	CASRLAGTGSQPQHF	TGTGCCAGCAGGCTCGCCGGGACAGGGAGTCAGCCCCAGCATTTT
TRBV18	.	TRBJ2-7	TRBD2	CASSPYTSGTNYEQYF	TGTGCCAGCTCACCATACACTAGCGGGACTAACTACGAGCAGTACTTC
TRBV15	.	TRBJ2-5	TRBD2	CATSSQAGGHETQYF	TGTGCCACCAGCAGTCAAGCGGGGGGGCACGAGACCCAGTACTTC
TRBV7-9	.	TRBJ2-5	TRBD2	CASSLISGGGETQYF	TGTGCCAGCAGCTTGATTAGCGGGGGCGGAGAGACCCAGTACTTC
TRBV5-1	.	TRBJ1-2	.	CASRRQDNSEYGYTF	TGCGCCAGCAGACGTCAGGACAACTCGGAGTATGGCTACACCTTC
TRBV28	.	TRBJ1-2	TRBD1	CASSGQGLWGYTF	TGTGCCAGCAGCGGACAGGGGTTATGGGGCTACACCTTC
TRBV6-5	few	TRBJ1-5	.	CASRITGLGNQPQHF	TGTGCCAGCAGAATCACAGGGTTGGGAAATCAGCCCCAGCATTTT
TRBV10-3	.	TRBJ1-1	.	CAISVDRNTEAFF	TGTGCCATCAGCGTCGACAGGAACACTGAAGCTTTCTTT
TRBV6-1	.	TRBJ2-4	.	CASSGDAENIQYF	TGTGCCAGCAGTGGCGACGCGGAAAACATTCAGTACTTC
TRBV7-9	.	TRBJ2-5	.	CASSQGWNQETQYF	TGTGCCAGCTCCCAGGGATGGAACCAAGAGACCCAGTACTTC
TRBV5-6	.	TRBJ1-1	.	CASSLVPGDHTEAFF	TGTGCCAGCAGCTTGGTCCCAGGGGATCACACTGAAGCTTTCTTT
TRBV2	.	TRBJ2-3	.	CASILGGAGTDTQYF	TGTGCCAGCATCCTTGGGGGGGCTGGGACAGATACGCAGTATTTT
TRBV5-6	few	TRBJ2-3	.	CASSLTVDTQYF	TGTGCCAGCAGTTTAACAGTAGATACGCAGTATTTT
TRBV7-9	few	TRBJ2-3	TRBD1	CASSLSTGDTDTQYF	TGTGCCAGCAGCTTATCAACAGGGGACACAGATACGCAGTATTTT
TRBV6-1	.	TRBJ2-1	TRBD2	CASSPGLVPNEQFF	TGTGCCAGCAGTCCGGGACTAGTACCCAATGAGCAGTTCTTC
TRBV29-1	.	TRBJ2-7	TRBD1	CSVTRGPILPYEQYF	TGCAGCGTTACGAGGGGGCCAATTCTTCCCTACGAGCAGTACTTC
TRBV2	.	TRBJ2-2	.	CASSEAGLLFF	TGTGCCAGCAGTGAGGCAGGGTTGCTGTTTTTT
TRBV19	once	TRBJ1-4	.	CASSTPGTNEKLFF	TGTGCCAGTAGTACCCCCGGGACTAATGAAAAACTGTTTTTT
TRBV2	.	TRBJ1-5	TRBD1	CASGTGGRQPQHF	TGTGCCAGCGGGACAGGGGGTCGACAGCCCCAGCATTTT
TRBV7-8	.	TRBJ2-7	TRBD1	CASSPWQGAGEQYF	TGTGCCAGCAGCCCGTGGCAGGGGGCTGGCGAGCAGTACTTC
TRBV5-1	once	TRBJ1-1	TRBD1	CASGLLSGGNTEAFF	TGCGCCAGCGGTTTACTCTCAGGGGGGAACACTGAAGCTTTCTTT
TRBV5-4	.	TRBJ1-1	.	CASSIGQTNTEAFF	TGTGCCAGCAGCATCGGACAGACGAACACTGAAGCTTTCTTT
TRBV27	.	TRBJ1-6	TRBD1	CASSPHVLTGEGSPLHF	TGTGCCAGCAGCCCCCATGTCCTGACAGGGGAGGGGTCACCCCTCCACTTT
TRBV6-5	.	TRBJ1-1	TRBD1	CASRYGQGGTEAFF	TGTGCCAGCAGATATGGACAGGGTGGTACTGAAGCTTTCTTT
TRBV5-5	.	TRBJ1-1	.	CASSLGGWNTEAFF	TGTGCCAGCAGCTTAGGAGGATGGAACACTGAAGCTTTCTTT
TRBV28	.	TRBJ1-4	.	CASSSRQLNEKLFF	TGTGCCAGCAGTTCTCGACAACTTAATGAAAAACTGTTTTTT
TRBV7-8	.	TRBJ2-1	TRBD2	CASSSASGQLHNEQFF	TGTGCCAGCAGTTCAGCTAGCGGGCAACTTCACAATGAGCAGTTCTTC
TRBV5-1	.	TRBJ2-5	TRBD2	CASSLDGLAGTEETQYF	TGCGCCAGCAGCTTGGATGGACTAGCGGGGACGGAAGAGACCCAGTACTTC
TRBV2	few	TRBJ1-1	.	CASSEGRGYTEAFF	TGTGCCAGCAGTGAAGGGAGAGGGTATACTGAAGCTTTCTTT
TRBV19	.	TRBJ2-7	TRBD1	CASSITRQGSYEQYF	TGTGCCAGTAGTATAACCCGACAGGGCTCCTACGAGCAGTACTTC
TRBV10-1	.	TRBJ2-1	TRBD2	CASSETGGADKGQFF	TGCGCCAGCAGTGAGACGGGAGGGGCGGATAAAGGGCAGTTCTTC